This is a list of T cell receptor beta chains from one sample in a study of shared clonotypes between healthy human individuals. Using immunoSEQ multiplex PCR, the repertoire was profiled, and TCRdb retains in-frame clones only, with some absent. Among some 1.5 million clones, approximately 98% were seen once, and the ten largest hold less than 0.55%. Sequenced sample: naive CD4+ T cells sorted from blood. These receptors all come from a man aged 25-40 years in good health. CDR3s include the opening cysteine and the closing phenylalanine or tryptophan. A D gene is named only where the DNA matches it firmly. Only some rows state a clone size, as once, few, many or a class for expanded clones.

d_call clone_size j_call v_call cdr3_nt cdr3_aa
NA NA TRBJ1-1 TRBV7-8 TGTGCCAGCAGCTTACGAGGGGTTCGCACTGAAGCTTTCTTT CASSLRGVRTEAFF
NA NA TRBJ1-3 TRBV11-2 TGTGCCAGCAGCTTAATGCAGGCGAGCTCTGGAAACACCATATATTTT CASSLMQASSGNTIYF
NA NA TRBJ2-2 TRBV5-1 TGCGCCAGCAGCTTGGAGGGGGTGAACACCGGGGAGCTGTTTTTT CASSLEGVNTGELFF
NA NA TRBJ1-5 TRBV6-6 TGTGCCGGGGGGCCGGGCCCTAGCAATCAGCCCCAGCATTTT CAGGPGPSNQPQHF
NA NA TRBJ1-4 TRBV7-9 TGTGCCAGCAGCTTAGTATTGGGGGTGATAAGTGAAAAACTGTTTTTT CASSLVLGVISEKLFF
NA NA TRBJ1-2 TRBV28 TGTGCCAGCAGTTTAGCGGGGAAGGTCTATGGCTACACCTTC CASSLAGKVYGYTF
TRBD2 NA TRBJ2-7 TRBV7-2 TGTGCCAGCAGCGTTAGCGGGAGATATAGCGAGCAGTACTTC CASSVSGRYSEQYF
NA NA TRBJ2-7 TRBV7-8 TGTGCCAGCAGCTTAGAAGGTAGCTGGAGCTACGAGCAGTACTTC CASSLEGSWSYEQYF
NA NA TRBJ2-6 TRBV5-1 TGCGCCAGCAGCTTGGCCGAACTCCGCGGCACCAACGTCCTGACTTTC CASSLAELRGTNVLTF
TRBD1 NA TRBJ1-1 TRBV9 TGTGCCAGCAGTCGGGACAGGGGATTGAACACTGAAGCTTTCTTT CASSRDRGLNTEAFF
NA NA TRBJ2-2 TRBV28 TGTGCCAGCGGCAGGGGGGACACCGGGGAGCTGTTTTTT CASGRGDTGELFF
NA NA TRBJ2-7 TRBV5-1 TGCGCCAGCAGCGCCCAAGTAGGGGGGTACGAGCAGTACTTC CASSAQVGGYEQYF
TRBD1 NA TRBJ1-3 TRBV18 TGTGCCAGCTCACCACTTGAGACAGGGGACTCTGGAAACACCATATATTTT CASSPLETGDSGNTIYF
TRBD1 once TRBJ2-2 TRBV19 TGTGCCAGTAGCAACGCCGGGACAGCGAACACCGGGGAGCTGTTTTTT CASSNAGTANTGELFF
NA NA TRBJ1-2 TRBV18 TGTGCCAGCTCACCCCGCCCACTTACCGGGGCCGCGGCCAGTGGTATCTATGGCTACACCTTC CASSPRPLTGAAASGIYGYTF
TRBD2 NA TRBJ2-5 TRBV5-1 TGCGCCAGCAGCTTGGGCCAAGCGGGAGTTGGGGAGACCCAGTACTTC CASSLGQAGVGETQYF
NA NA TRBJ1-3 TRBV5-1 TGCGCCAGCAGCTTGGCCGGGACGACTTCCTACTCTGGAAACACCATATATTTT CASSLAGTTSYSGNTIYF
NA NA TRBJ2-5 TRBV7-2 TGTGCCAGCAGCTTCGGACCAGCCAGCGAGACCCAGTACTTC CASSFGPASETQYF
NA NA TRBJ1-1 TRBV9 TGTGCCAGCAGCTTTACACCAAGCACTGAAGCTTTCTTT CASSFTPSTEAFF
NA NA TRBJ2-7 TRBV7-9 TGTGCCAGCAGCTTCCAACCGGGGGACGAGCAGTACTTC CASSFQPGDEQYF
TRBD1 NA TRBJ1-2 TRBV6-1 TGTGCCAGTGGGATCTCGGGACAGGCTCTTGTCACCTTC CASGISGQALVTF
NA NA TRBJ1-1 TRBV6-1 TGTGCCAGCAGTCATCGGGGAAGTGGAGCTTTCTTT CASSHRGSGAFF
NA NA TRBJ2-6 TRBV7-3 TGTGCCAGCTCGAAAAAGTCCTCGGCAGCTGGGGCCAACGTCCTGACTTTC CASSKKSSAAGANVLTF
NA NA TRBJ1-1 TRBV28 TGTGCCAGCAGTTTATGGTTCCAGGGGATGGCGAACACTGAAGCTTTCTTT CASSLWFQGMANTEAFF
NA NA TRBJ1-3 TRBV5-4 TGTGCCAGCAGCCTAAGATCGACAGGAACTGGAAACACCATATATTTT CASSLRSTGTGNTIYF
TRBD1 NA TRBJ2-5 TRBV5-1 TGCGCCAGCAGCTTGGCCCTGACCCGACAGGGGGAGGGGACCCAGTACTTC CASSLALTRQGEGTQYF
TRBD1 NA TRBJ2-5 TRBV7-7 TGTGCCAGCAGCCCAGCCGGGGACAGGGGGCGGCAAGAGACCCAGTACTTC CASSPAGDRGRQETQYF
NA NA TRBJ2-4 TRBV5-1 TGCGCCAGCAGCTTGTTAGGGGCCAAAAACATTCAGTACTTC CASSLLGAKNIQYF
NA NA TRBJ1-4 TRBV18 TGTGCCAGCTCACCCGGTTTGGGGGGCGTCGGGGAAAAACTGTTTTTT CASSPGLGGVGEKLFF
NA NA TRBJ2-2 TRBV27 TGTGCCAGCAGTTTGGGGCCCAATTCGAACACCGGGGAGCTGTTTTTT CASSLGPNSNTGELFF
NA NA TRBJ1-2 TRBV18 TGTGCCAGCTCACCACGACAGCCAAACTATGGCTACACCTTC CASSPRQPNYGYTF
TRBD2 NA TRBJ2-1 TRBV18 TGTGCCAGCTCGCGGACTAGCGGGAGTGGTTCCCACAATGAGCAGTTCTTC CASSRTSGSGSHNEQFF
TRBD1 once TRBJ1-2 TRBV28 TGTGCCAGCAGCCCTTCCGGGACAGCCCGCCCCTACACCTTC CASSPSGTARPYTF
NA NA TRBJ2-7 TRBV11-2 TGTGCCAGCAGCCACACCAGGGACGGCTACGAGCAGTACTTC CASSHTRDGYEQYF
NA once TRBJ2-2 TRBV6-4 TGTGCCAGCAGTGAGCAGAATGCGAACACCGGGGAGCTGTTTTTT CASSEQNANTGELFF
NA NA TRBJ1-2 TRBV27 TGTGCCAGCAGTTTCAGGGGTCAGAATGGCTACACCTTC CASSFRGQNGYTF
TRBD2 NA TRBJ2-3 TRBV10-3 TGTGCCATCAGTGCGGGACTAGCGGGAGATACGCAGTATTTT CAISAGLAGDTQYF
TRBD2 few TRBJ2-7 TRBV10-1 TGCGCCAGCAGTGAGGCGGGACTAGCGGGAGTAGTGGGCGAGCAGTACTTC CASSEAGLAGVVGEQYF
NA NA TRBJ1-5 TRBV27 TGTGCCAGCAGTGTAGGGACCGGGAGCAATCAGCCCCAGCATTTT CASSVGTGSNQPQHF
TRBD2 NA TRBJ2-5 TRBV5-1 TGCGCCAGCAGCTTATCTCTAGCGGGCATCCAAGAGACCCAGTACTTC CASSLSLAGIQETQYF
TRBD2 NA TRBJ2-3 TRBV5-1 TGCGCCAGCGGGCGGGAGGGTAGCACAGATACGCAGTATTTT CASGREGSTDTQYF
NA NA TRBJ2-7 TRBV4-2 TGTGCCAGCAGCCCTTCTAGCGGGTCAGGGGGAGGGACCTACGAGCAGTACTTC CASSPSSGSGGGTYEQYF
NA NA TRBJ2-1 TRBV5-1 TGCGCCAGCAGCTTACCCGGTGAGCAGTTCTTC CASSLPGEQFF
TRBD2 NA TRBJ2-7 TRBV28 TGTGCCAGCAGTTTCCCTCAGGGCACTAGCGGTCCACAACGAGAGGGCTACGAGCAGTACTTC CASSFPQGTSGPQREGYEQYF
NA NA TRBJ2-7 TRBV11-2 TGTGCCAGCAGTTTTACCTACGAGCAGTACTTC CASSFTYEQYF
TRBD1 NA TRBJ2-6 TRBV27 TGTGCCAGCAGTTGGGACAGGGGAATCCCCGGGGCCAACGTCCTGACTTTC CASSWDRGIPGANVLTF
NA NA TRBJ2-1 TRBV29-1 TGCAGCGCACGGAGCTCCTACAATGAGCAGTTCTTC CSARSSYNEQFF
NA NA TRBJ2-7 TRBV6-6 TGTGCCAGCAGTGGGATTACGAACCTGCCCCACGAGCAGTACTTC CASSGITNLPHEQYF
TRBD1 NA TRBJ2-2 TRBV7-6 TGTGCCAGCAGCTTAGTACAGGGGGACACCGGGGAGCTGTTTTTT CASSLVQGDTGELFF
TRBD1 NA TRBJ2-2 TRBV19 TGTGCCAGTAGGTCCGACAGGGGTGGAACCGGGGAGCTGTTTTTT CASRSDRGGTGELFF
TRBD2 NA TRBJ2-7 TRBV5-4 TGTGCCAGCAGCTTGGTCGGGAGGACCTCGAGTGAGCAGTACTTC CASSLVGRTSSEQYF
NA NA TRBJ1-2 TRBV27 TGTGCCAGTCGGACAGCTAACTATGGCTACACCTTC CASRTANYGYTF
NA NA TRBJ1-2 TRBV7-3 TGTGCCAGCAGCGAAGGTCAGGGCTATGGCTACACCTTC CASSEGQGYGYTF
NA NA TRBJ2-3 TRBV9 TGTGCCAGCAGCGAGCAGGGGGATACGCAGTATTTT CASSEQGDTQYF
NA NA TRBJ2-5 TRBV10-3 TGTGCCATCAGGGGTCAGGAGCAAGAGACCCAGTACTTC CAIRGQEQETQYF
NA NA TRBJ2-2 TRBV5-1 TGCGCCAGCAGCTTGGTCCCACAGCGTGGCGCTGGGAACACCGGGGAGCTGTTTTTT CASSLVPQRGAGNTGELFF
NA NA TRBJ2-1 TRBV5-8 TGTGCCAGCAGCTTGGGGCTAGGGGGGTACAATGAGCAGTTCTTC CASSLGLGGYNEQFF
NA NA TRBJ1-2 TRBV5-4 TGTGCCAGCAGCGGCGGCCTCTATGGCTACACCTTC CASSGGLYGYTF